This is a list of T cell receptor beta chains from one sample in a study of T cell responses to AZD1222 COVID-19 vaccine. Profiled with immunoSEQ multiplex PCR; TCRdb holds only in-frame clones, not every one. The table has about 49,000 clones, approximately 79% seen once. Sequences were derived from peripheral blood, sampled on day 0 of MenACWY control vaccination. The receptors were sampled from an adult in good health. CDR3s include the opening cysteine and the closing phenylalanine or tryptophan. The D gene is left open where the match is weak. Size is omitted from some rows. Given values are once, few, many or a class for expanded clones.

length | D | J | size | V | CDR3 | DNA
12 | NA | TRBJ2-2 | NA | TRBV12-3/TRBV12-4 | CASTVKPGELFF | TGTGCCAGCACCGTCAAACCTGGGGAGCTGTTTTTT
14 | NA | TRBJ2-2 | NA | TRBV6-4 | CASSAGSGRGELFF | TGTGCCAGCAGTGCCGGGTCGGGGCGTGGGGAGCTGTTTTTT
18 | TRBD1 | TRBJ1-4 | NA | TRBV4-1 | CASSLSGTGVWVGEKLFF | TGCGCCAGCAGTCTCTCCGGGACAGGGGTTTGGGTTGGGGAAAAACTGTTTTTT
13 | NA | TRBJ1-3 | NA | TRBV6-5 | CASRLASGNTIYF | TGTGCCAGCAGACTGGCTTCTGGAAACACCATATATTTT
15 | NA | TRBJ2-3 | NA | TRBV7-9 | CASSFGGDNTDTQYF | TGTGCCAGCAGCTTCGGCGGGGACAACACAGATACGCAGTATTTT
15 | TRBD1 | TRBJ1-6 | NA | TRBV5-1 | CASSLDGQDGSPLHF | TGCGCCAGCAGCTTGGATGGACAGGACGGTTCACCCCTCCACTTT
15 | TRBD1 | TRBJ2-3 | once | TRBV18 | CASSQPGGDTDTQYF | TGTGCCAGCTCACAACCAGGGGGCGACACAGATACGCAGTATTTT
14 | NA | TRBJ1-3 | NA | TRBV7-2 | CASSLRGAGNTIYF | TGTGCCAGCAGCTTACGCGGGGCTGGAAACACCATATATTTT
14 | TRBD1 | TRBJ1-5 | once | TRBV27 | CASSTRDRGQPQHF | TGTGCCAGCAGTACAAGGGACAGGGGTCAGCCCCAGCATTTT
18 | NA | TRBJ1-1 | NA | TRBV6-2/TRBV6-3 | CASSYASGTSAFVTEAFF | TGTGCCAGCAGTTACGCCTCCGGGACATCGGCTTTCGTCACTGAAGCTTTCTTT
14 | TRBD1 | TRBJ2-7 | once | TRBV10-3 | CAIRGTGLSYEQYF | TGTGCCATCAGGGGGACAGGGCTTAGTTACGAGCAGTACTTC
14 | NA | TRBJ1-1 | NA | TRBV27 | CASGERKGNTEAFF | TGTGCCAGCGGGGAAAGGAAGGGAAACACTGAAGCTTTCTTT
15 | NA | TRBJ2-1 | NA | TRBV3-1/TRBV3-2 | CASSQNAGSSNEQFF | TGTGCCAGCAGCCAAAACGCGGGAAGTAGCAATGAGCAGTTCTTC
15 | NA | TRBJ1-1 | NA | TRBV28 | CASPASRGGNTEAFF | TGTGCCAGCCCCGCCAGTAGAGGGGGGAACACTGAAGCTTTCTTT
14 | TRBD1 | TRBJ2-2 | NA | TRBV19 | CASSKTGLAGELFF | TGTGCCAGTAGTAAGACAGGGCTCGCCGGGGAGCTGTTTTTT
12 | NA | TRBJ1-2 | NA | TRBV6-6 | CASSATDDGYTF | TGTGCCAGCAGTGCCACTGACGATGGCTACACCTTC
15 | NA | TRBJ1-2 | NA | TRBV27 | CASSLSDSNLYGYTF | TGTGCCAGCAGTTTATCGGACAGCAACCTCTATGGCTACACCTTC
15 | NA | TRBJ2-1 | NA | TRBV18 | CASSPPGRDGIEQFF | TGTGCCAGCTCACCCCCGGGTCGGGACGGGATTGAGCAGTTCTTC
12 | NA | TRBJ2-7 | NA | TRBV7-8 | CASSSKTEEQYF | TGTGCCAGCAGCTCAAAAACGGAAGAGCAGTACTTC
15 | TRBD1 | TRBJ1-2 | NA | TRBV5-1 | CASSLEGQPSYGYTF | TGCGCCAGCAGCTTAGAGGGACAGCCTTCCTATGGCTACACCTTC
16 | TRBD2 | TRBJ2-3 | NA | TRBV29-1 | CSVEGLAGGPRDTQYF | TGCAGCGTTGAAGGTCTCGCGGGAGGGCCTAGGGATACGCAGTATTTT
18 | TRBD2 | TRBJ2-1 | NA | TRBV19 | CASSLTRTRGFAYNEQFF | TGTGCCAGTAGTCTTACCAGGACTAGGGGTTTTGCCTACAATGAGCAGTTCTTC
14 | NA | TRBJ2-3 | NA | TRBV5-1 | CASSGWGVSDTQYF | TGCGCCAGCAGCGGATGGGGTGTATCGGATACGCAGTATTTT
14 | NA | TRBJ2-7 | NA | TRBV18 | CASSKGGGLNEQYF | TGTGCCAGCTCAAAGGGCGGGGGCCTCAACGAGCAGTACTTC
16 | NA | TRBJ1-6 | NA | TRBV9 | CASSVGGLRGNSPLHF | TGTGCCAGCAGCGTAGGGGGCCTTAGAGGTAATTCACCCCTCCACTTT
13 | NA | TRBJ1-2 | once | TRBV6-6 | CASSYSTNYGYTF | TGTGCCAGCAGTTACTCGACAAATTATGGCTACACCTTC
11 | NA | TRBJ1-1 | once | TRBV29-1 | CSVEGPPEAFF | TGCAGCGTTGAAGGACCGCCTGAAGCTTTCTTT
14 | TRBD1 | TRBJ1-2 | NA | TRBV28 | CASSFGNRGGGYTF | TGTGCCAGCAGTTTTGGCAACAGGGGGGGAGGCTACACCTTC
18 | TRBD2 | TRBJ2-1 | once | TRBV18 | CASSPLGLAGSSYNEQFF | TGTGCCAGCTCACCCCTGGGGCTAGCGGGTAGCTCCTACAATGAGCAGTTCTTC
18 | NA | TRBJ1-3 | NA | TRBV7-2 | CASSPRAGGLLSGNTIYF | TGTGCCAGCAGCCCTCGAGCAGGTGGTTTGTTGTCTGGAAACACCATATATTTT
14 | TRBD1 | TRBJ2-7 | NA | TRBV28 | CASNLPQGDYEQYF | TGTGCCAGCAACCTTCCCCAGGGGGACTACGAGCAGTACTTC
18 | TRBD1 | TRBJ1-2 | NA | TRBV7-9 | CASSFPTGGLITGGGYTF | TGTGCCAGCAGCTTCCCGACAGGGGGCTTAATAACAGGGGGTGGCTACACCTTC
16 | TRBD2 | TRBJ2-1 | few | TRBV13 | CASSFGASGRTSEQFF | TGTGCCAGCAGCTTTGGGGCTAGCGGGAGGACGAGTGAGCAGTTCTTC
15 | TRBD2 | TRBJ2-1 | NA | TRBV6-6 | CASSYSAGGHNEQFF | TGTGCCAGCAGTTACTCAGCGGGGGGCCACAATGAGCAGTTCTTC
13 | NA | TRBJ2-3 | NA | TRBV19 | CASRLIPGDTQYF | TGTGCCAGTAGACTCATCCCTGGAGATACGCAGTATTTT